A selection of T cell receptor beta chains follows, all from one sample in a study of OX40 agonist ivuxolimab in advanced cancers. Profiling relied on immunoSEQ multiplex PCR, and the TCRdb table lists in-frame clones only, not all of them. The table records some 59,000 clones, about 90% of them present only once. Sequences were derived from CD4+ or CD8+ T cells sorted from blood, sampled in a trial of the OX40 agonist ivuxolimab. All receptors derive from an adult with an advanced solid tumor such as melanoma, head and neck, liver or kidney cancer. CDR3s leave out the opening cysteine and the closing phenylalanine or tryptophan. The D gene is left open where the match is weak. The size field is filled for only some rows; it gives once, few, many or a size class.

>13|TRBV5-4|-|TRBD1
ASSSKGTGGIEAF
>10|TRBV18|-|-
ASSPITDTQY
>9|TRBV28|-|-
ASWTNYGYT
>12|TRBV14|-|-
ASSRVTNTGELF
>12|TRBV28|-|-
ASSPGRGSYGYT
>11|TRBV6-5|-|-
ASRWGSYNEQF
>15|TRBV18|-|TRBD1
ASSPIRGGESKNIQY
>15|TRBV11-2|-|-
ASSLRGNRNSVETQY
>12|TRBV27|-|TRBD2
ASRSGTMGLRQY
>12|TRBV19|-|TRBD1
ASMARGRPPEAF
>14|TRBV5-1|-|TRBD1
ASSLVGTASTDTQY
>17|TRBV19|-|-
ASSMRSGAGGASTDTQY
>12|TRBV7-7|-|-
ATARSAPTDTQY
>13|TRBV5-1|-|-
ASSSRQAPSYEQY
>14|TRBV25-1|-|TRBD1
ASSILSGTVAETQY
>13|TRBV5-8|-|TRBD1
ASSRGDSTSYEQY
>13|TRBV19|-|TRBD1
ASSIIWTGGVEQY
>13|TRBV11-2|-|TRBD2
ASSLEGLAGETQY
>12|TRBV4-2|-|-
ASSQLRGSDTQY
>14|TRBV28|-|TRBD2
ASSARGRGNSYEQY
>14|TRBV9|-|TRBD2
ASEDGQAGVTGELF
>14|TRBV5-6|-|TRBD2
ASSWGGLALHNEQF
>13|TRBV7-2|-|-
ASSLAGAINQPQH
>12|TRBV6-6|few|TRBD1
ASIGQEKNEKLF
>10|TRBV10-2|-|-
ASSPSRWEQF
>12|TRBV7-9|-|-
ASSFGQPTYEQY
>7|TRBV6-5|once|-
ASPREQY
>13|TRBV6-5|-|-
ASSYIAEGHYEQY
>12|TRBV6-1|-|-
ASSLLTGPYEQY
>12|TRBV28|few|-
ASSLQTHYDEQY
>14|TRBV28|-|TRBD2
ASSFPHGAGEREQY
>8|TRBV20-1|once|-
SAQIYEAF
>14|TRBV29-1|-|-
SVGPGVTGNTGELF
>12|TRBV5-1|-|TRBD1
ASSEGALNTEAF
>13|TRBV4-1|-|-
ASSQPGTFISEQY
>12|TRBV6-6|-|-
ASSYGRTDYGYT
>13|TRBV19|-|-
ASSAGRVTNTEAF
>13|TRBV9|-|TRBD2
ASSVAFSGSYEQY
>12|TRBV6-5|-|-
ASSYSLKNTEAF
>12|TRBV19|-|-
ASSKEGAYNEQF
>15|TRBV29-1|-|TRBD2
SVDTGLAGGSTDTQY
>16|TRBV28|-|TRBD1
ASSSDINGQGLTDTQY
>12|TRBV4-2|few|-
ASSQDKGNTEAF
>14|TRBV19|-|-
ASSIGVWGRGNEQF
>13|TRBV11-2|-|-
ASTELGDASYEQY